This TCR beta chain comes out of a study of T-cell memory formation after mild COVID-19. Turning to the study itself: For the most part, TCR clusters were specific to one donor. General study findings and limits: Mostly located in CM and EM were contracting CD4+ clones, with contracting CD8+ clones located in EMRA. Later expanders leaned toward CD4+, whereas clones contracting from day 15 to 85 were balanced CD4/CD8.

This CDR3 is built from 16 residues. V lost 1 base and J 0 bases, leaving 10 bases between the germline ends. The V gene's germline CDR1 is MGHRA and CDR2 YSYEKL. Note on this clonotype: Its antigen is not known.

Employing constant-segment primers, 5'RACE generated TCR alpha and TCR beta cDNA libraries bearing sample barcodes and UMIs. In TCRdb, the 5' RACE reads were re-called with MiXCR into one record per CDR3 protein. This sample yields around 420,000 distinct CDR3 sequences, of which around 24% are seen a single time; around 8.1% belongs to the top ten. Source material: PBMCs or a T cell subset sorted from them (not recorded which). This receptor was taken from an adult woman who had mild COVID-19 (a few samples of this study predate the infection). Cell type and time point are not known. The V call is TRBV4-1, the J call TRBJ2-1; unclear D gene. CDR3 nucleotide sequence: TGCGCCAGCAGCCAAGGATTGGATAGCTCCTACAATGAGCAGTTCTTC. This codes for CASSQGLDSSYNEQFF.